These 25 T cell receptor beta chains were sequenced from one sample in a study of blood T cell repertoires in COVID-19. Here immunoSEQ multiplex PCR was the method, and the copy in TCRdb shows in-frame clones only, minus some. The profile shows fewer than 200,000 clones, 75% to 85% of them singletons. Sequencing was carried out using PBMCs or T cells enriched from blood (not recorded which). These receptor sequences come from a man in his fifties who had recovered from COVID-19.

This clone has just a few counts. This chain uses TRBV4-1 with TRBJ1-5; 8 bases line up with TRBD1. Unmatched junction bases numbered 13, after V lost 0 bases and J lost 0 bases. Germline CDR1 is MGHRA and CDR2 is YSYEKL. CDR3 length: 20 residues. CDR3 loop: CASSQDFPLHRGDSNQPQHF. In DNA, the CDR3 is TGCGCCAGCAGCCAAGATTTTCCCCTGCACAGGGGGGATAGCAATCAGCCCCAGCATTTT.

The CDR3 nucleotides are TGTGCCAGCAACCCGAGCGGGGAGACCCAGTACTTC. Amino acid sequence: CASNPSGETQYF. The V call is TRBV5-7, the J call TRBJ2-5; maybe TRBD2 (6 bases). TRBV5-7 is filed as an ORF, its function uncertain. The length of the CDR3 is 12 residues. Between the trimmed V and J ends, which lost 6 bases and 5 bases, there was a span of 11 bases.

V usage is TRBV7-8 and J usage is TRBJ2-3, with a tentative D call TRBD2 (5 bases). Germline V gene data show CDR1 as SGHVS and CDR2 as FQNEAQ. Deletions cut 3 bases from V and 2 bases from J, with 9 bases between. The CDR3 is 14 amino acids. This CDR3 is CASSFLRVTDTQYF. The DNA of the CDR3 is TGTGCCAGCAGCTTCCTGCGGGTCACAGATACGCAGTATTTT.

V and J are TRBV3-1 (or the pseudogene TRBV3-2) and TRBJ2-7; 8 bases align to TRBD2. The trim removed 8 bases at V and 8 bases at J, leaving 14 bases unmatched. Looked up from germline, CDR1 is LGHDT and CDR2 is YNNKEL (reference sequence). The CDR3 extends over 14 amino acids. The CDR3 loop reads CASQPGLETYQQYF. As DNA, the CDR3 is TGTGCCAGCCAACCGGGACTAGAAACATATCAGCAGTACTTC.

The CDR3 sequence is CASSSRYNEQFF. The CDR3 DNA reads TGTGCCAGCTCGAGTCGGTACAATGAGCAGTTCTTC. The chain combines TRBV28 with TRBJ2-1; D is undetermined. Germline assignment: CDR1 MDHEN and CDR2 SYDVKM. There are 12 residues in the CDR3. The V end lost 8 bases, the J end lost 4 bases, and 9 bases lay between the germline ends.

V and J are TRBV19 and TRBJ1-3; D is perhaps TRBD1 (5 bases). This CDR3 spans 14 amino acids. The germline V gene has CDR1 LNHDA and CDR2 SQIVND (reference sequence). V lost 8 bases and J lost 1, with 12 bases in between. CDR3 coding DNA: TGTGCCAGTGCGGGACGGTCATCTGGAAACACCATATATTTT. Its translation is CASAGRSSGNTIYF.

The chain joins TRBV5-6 to TRBJ2-1, with a tentative D call TRBD2 (6 bases). The V end lost 1 base, the J end lost 7 bases, and 9 bases lay between the germline ends. Germline-derived CDR1 and CDR2 are SGHDT and YYEEEE. This CDR3 is built from 13 residues. The DNA for the CDR3 is TGTGCCAGCAGCTTGAATCGGGGGAATGAGCAGTTCTTC. Its protein product is CASSLNRGNEQFF.

This clone came up once. The J gene is TRBJ2-5, the V gene TRBV4-2; 12 bases are shared with TRBD2. The length of the CDR3 is 19 residues. CDR1 LGHNA and CDR2 YNFKEQ come from the germline V gene. With V trimmed by 4 bases and J by 4 bases, 16 bases remained unmatched. The CDR3 here is CASSPRARSSGGARETQYF. CDR3 bases: TGTGCCAGCAGCCCTAGAGCTAGGTCTAGCGGGGGGGCCAGAGAGACCCAGTACTTC.

This chain joins TRBV6-5 and TRBJ1-2; tentative D call: TRBD1 (6 bases). V was clipped by 6 bases and J by 7 bases, with 18 bases between them. CDR1 is MNHEY and CDR2 is SVGAGI in the germline V gene. This CDR3 contains 14 residues. CDR3 DNA sequence: TGTGCCAGCAGAACAGGGCCATCTCACCGTGGCTACACCTTC. Translating it yields CASRTGPSHRGYTF.

The chain links TRBV3-1 (or the pseudogene TRBV3-2) to TRBJ1-4; 11 nucleotides align to TRBD1. The length of the CDR3 is 18 residues. Trimming at V came to 5 bases and at J to 0 bases, leaving 8 bases not matched to a gene. Per the germline V gene, CDR1 is LGHDT and CDR2 is YNNKEL (reference sequence). This chain's CDR3 is CASSAGTGGPATNEKLFF. The CDR3 DNA sequence: TGTGCCAGCAGCGCCGGGACAGGGGGGCCCGCAACTAATGAAAAACTGTTTTTT.

The J gene is TRBJ2-3, the V gene TRBV14, with TRBD1 matching 10 bases. Unmatched junction bases numbered 9, after V lost 1 base and J lost 8 bases. The germline CDR1 and CDR2 sequences are SGHDN and FVKESK. CDR3 size: 16 residues. CDR3 in DNA: TGTGCCAGCAGCCAAGCCGTGGGACAGGGGTCCACTACGCAGTATTTT. This codes for CASSQAVGQGSTTQYF.

Only a few counts were recorded for this clone. The chain is built from TRBV7-2 and TRBJ1-5; D is uncertain. From germline, CDR1 is SGHTA and CDR2 FQGNSA. The V end was cut by 5 bases, the J end by 2 bases, with 10 bases between. The CDR3 length is 14 residues. The CDR3 protein is CASSPGSGNQPQHF. The CDR3 region has the DNA TGTGCCAGCAGCCCAGGAAGTGGCAATCAGCCCCAGCATTTT.

The chain employs TRBV29-1 and TRBJ1-1; the match to TRBD1 covers 7 bases. CDR1 is SQVTM and CDR2 is ANQGSEA in the germline V gene. V was clipped by 4 bases and J by 5 bases; unmatched bases: 7. CDR3 size: 13 residues. The CDR3 here is CSVVVQGRTEAFF. The CDR3 region has the DNA TGCAGCGTTGTGGTACAGGGGCGGACTGAAGCTTTCTTT.

This clone was found once. J is TRBJ1-1 and V is TRBV5-6; possibly TRBD1 for D (5 bases). V lost 3 bases and J lost 0, with 12 bases in between. This CDR3 has 15 amino acids. Germline V gives CDR1 SGHDT, CDR2 YYEEEE. The CDR3 bases are TGTGCCAGCAGCTGGGCGACAGTCATGAACACTGAAGCTTTCTTT. Protein: CASSWATVMNTEAFF.

The chain is built from TRBV5-1 and TRBJ1-2, with TRBD1 matching 12 bases. CDR1 and CDR2 from the germline V gene are SGHRS and YFSETQ. After removal of 0 bases from V and 6 bases from J, the junction contained 3 bases not matched to a gene. The CDR3 runs to 15 residues. The DNA for the CDR3 is TGCGCCAGCAGCTTGGTGGGACAGGGGGCGGATGGCTACACCTTC. This gives the protein CASSLVGQGADGYTF.

This clone was seen repeatedly, ten times or more. This sequence joins TRBV27 and TRBJ2-7, with 9 bases fitting TRBD1. CDR3 length: 14 amino acids. Trimming took 5 bases from V and 2 from J; bases not matched to a gene: 4. The germline V gene encodes CDR1 MNHEY and CDR2 SMNVEV (reference sequence). The CDR3 DNA is TGTGCCAGCAGTCCCCGACAGGGGGCCTACGAGCAGTACTTC. Amino acid sequence: CASSPRQGAYEQYF.

J is TRBJ1-1 and V is TRBV11-3; 7 positions match TRBD1. The CDR3 is made up of 13 amino acids. Losses at the gene ends were 5 bases for V and 5 bases for J; bases not matched to a gene: 5. Germline CDR1 and CDR2: SGHNT and YENEEA. The CDR3: CASSEYRGTEAFF. The CDR3 DNA follows: TGTGCCAGCAGCGAATACAGGGGAACTGAAGCTTTCTTT.

This rearrangement joins TRBV19 to TRBJ1-6; TRBD1 might be the D (5 bases). V gave up 5 bases and J gave up 5 bases, with 13 bases separating them. This CDR3 is 15 amino acids long. Germline V gene data show CDR1 as LNHDA and CDR2 as SQIVND (reference sequence). The CDR3 nucleotides read TGTGCCAGTAGTCATATGCAGGGTAATAATTCACCCCTCCACTTT. Encoded protein: CASSHMQGNNSPLHF.

The CDR3: CAIREQGSDTQYF. The CDR3, as DNA: TGTGCCATCAGGGAACAGGGGTCAGATACGCAGTATTTT. The chain recombines TRBV10-3 with TRBJ2-3, with 7 bases that match TRBD1. Trimming at V came to 6 bases and at J to 4 bases, leaving 4 bases not matched to a gene. Germline V gene sequence: CDR1 ENHRY, CDR2 SYGVKD. This CDR3 is built from 13 residues.

The chain couples TRBV5-1 to TRBJ1-6; D may be TRBD1 (6 bases). Trimming removed 0 bases at V and 2 bases at J, with 9 bases between. CDR3 length: 16 amino acids. Germline CDR1 reads SGHRS; CDR2 reads YFSETQ. The CDR3 DNA reads TGCGCCAGCAGCTTGGGAGCAGGGGCCTATAATTCACCCCTCCACTTT. It yields the protein CASSLGAGAYNSPLHF.

The chain combines TRBV27 with TRBJ1-6; D possibly corresponds to TRBD1 (5 bases). Trimming stripped 6 bases from V and 5 bases from J, with 20 bases between. This CDR3 contains 17 residues. CDR1 and CDR2 (germline): MNHEY, SMNVEV (reference sequence). In nucleotides, the CDR3 is TGTGCCAGCAGCCAGGGCTGGGGCCATGCTAATAATTCACCCCTCCACTTT. Translated: CASSQGWGHANNSPLHF.

V usage is TRBV4-1 and J usage is TRBJ1-3; D may be TRBD1 (5 bases). The CDR3 extends over 17 amino acids. Trimming took off 2 bases at V and 0 bases at J, with 14 bases between the two ends. In germline, CDR1 is MGHRA, CDR2 YSYEKL. CDR3 nucleotides: TGCGCCAGCAGCCAAAGAACCGGGACTGGCTCTGGAAACACCATATATTTT. It specifies CASSQRTGTGSGNTIYF.

V gene TRBV6-1 combines with J gene TRBJ2-2; D gene uncertain. This CDR3 has 16 amino acids. Trimming took off 0 bases at V and 0 bases at J, with 8 bases between the two ends. Germline-derived CDR1 and CDR2 are MNHNS and SASEGT. The CDR3 protein is CASSEAAETNTGELFF. The CDR3 coding sequence is TGTGCCAGCAGTGAAGCGGCCGAAACGAACACCGGGGAGCTGTTTTTT.

This clone was seen more than once but under ten times. This chain connects TRBV9 to TRBJ2-3, with TRBD2 as a possible D gene (6 bases). CDR1 SGDLS and CDR2 YYNGEE come from the germline V gene. Trimming took off 3 bases at V and 2 bases at J, with 13 bases between the two ends. This CDR3 has 15 residues. As DNA, the CDR3 is TGTGCCAGCAGCGACCGGGGGTTGTACACAGATACGCAGTATTTT. It translates to CASSDRGLYTDTQYF.

The chain is built from TRBV5-4 and TRBJ1-6; D gene unclear. This CDR3 spans 14 amino acids. Trimming left V 0 bases short and J 4 bases short, with 5 bases between. Germline V lookup: CDR1 SGHNT, CDR2 YYREEE (reference sequence). DNA of the CDR3: TGTGCCAGCAGCTTGGAACTTTATAATTCACCCCTCCACTTT. As protein: CASSLELYNSPLHF.